The rows below give T cell receptor beta chains drawn from one sample of a study of blood T cell repertoires in COVID-19. Profiled with immunoSEQ multiplex PCR; TCRdb holds only in-frame clones, not every one. The sample carries about 150,000 clones, 80% recorded once. What was sequenced was peripheral blood. The source of these receptors is a man in his 60s with acute or convalescent COVID-19. The CDR3 runs from the conserved cysteine through the conserved F or W.

v_call cdr3_aa
TRBV5-4 CASSNRQDATNEKLFF
TRBV9 CASSVALSGANVLTF
TRBV5-6 CASSLWVPEDEQYF
TRBV19 CASSSLGGSTGELFF
TRBV3-1/TRBV3-2 CASSLQGGFSEQYF
TRBV21-1 CASSKEQAGGNEKLFF
TRBV6-5 CATRTHRDGYTF
TRBV2 CASSPSGGARSSPLHF
TRBV6-2/TRBV6-3 CASSYVAERNEQYF
TRBV28 CASTPGRRAYNEQFF
TRBV7-9 CASILVGAQNTEAFF
TRBV9 CASSVSPGGGIDTQYF
TRBV7-9 CASSDMGGGDIAFF
TRBV7-9 CASSLGAGVIQETQYF
TRBV20-1 CSASQGLAGGQSEQFF
TRBV18 CASSPGGDGVQPQHF
TRBV11-2 CASSPGTSGQETQYF
TRBV19 CASNTGSRLAKNIQYF
TRBV9 CASSVDPGGNQPQHF
TRBV30 CAWSGFGQETQYF
TRBV4-2 CASSQDVASGVTYEQYF
TRBV19 CASSIAAGAYEQYF
TRBV30 CAWSPRGETFF
TRBV18 CASSPIAGYQETQYF
TRBV5-4 CASSSGIGGGNRPDTQYF
TRBV15 CATSRDRDNEQYF
TRBV2 CASSEPRGYLSEQYF
TRBV5-1 CASSLGGSGGGNEQFF
TRBV6-2/TRBV6-3 CASSYHPVGIGPNTEAFF
TRBV3-1/TRBV3-2 CASSQEYGVGPENEQYF
TRBV6-5 CASSRLAGEEGEQYF
TRBV2 CASADYNEQFF
TRBV2 CASSDVGEVEQFF
TRBV6-5 CASGGVSSYNSPLHF
TRBV9 CASSSRRGGGRPDEQFF
TRBV5-4 CASSSKRGSGNTIYF
TRBV6-5 CASRSTSGSSNTQYF
TRBV19 CASRGYRDSSVNEQFF
TRBV4-2 CASSPLGDRDHEQFF
TRBV6-2/TRBV6-3 CASSTHLRSSGAMWTDTQYF
TRBV7-8 CASSFYGTEAFF
TRBV6-5 CASTGGTSGRYEQYF
TRBV12-3/TRBV12-4 CASLGQGGYEQYF
TRBV5-1 CASSVTSGTQETQYF
TRBV19 CASKGGQGNTGELFF
TRBV7-7 CASSLGVGLATDTQYF
TRBV6-5 CASSSQTGHGETQYF
TRBV10-1 CARTPGRSSYNEQFF
TRBV7-2 CASSPQPAGRLGTQYF
TRBV11-2 CASSLNGGAGETQYF
TRBV6-6 CASSESSLNQPQHF
TRBV4-3 CASSHYREDEKLFF
TRBV3-1/TRBV3-2 CASSQRGGFGEPQHF
TRBV7-8 CASSKQGSNTGELFF
TRBV5-6 CASSPLGGANTGELFF
TRBV30 CAWSVPYRASGGYTF
TRBV6-6 CASSYDARGLQPQHF